This TCR beta chain was recorded in a study of T-cell memory formation after mild COVID-19. The trim removed 8 bases at V and 12 bases at J, leaving 17 bases unmatched. CDR1 is MNHEY and CDR2 is SVGEGT in the germline V gene. This CDR3 is 14 amino acids long. This clonotype was counted between two and nine times. TCRdb recomputed calls from the 5' RACE reads with MiXCR, one row per CDR3 protein. The table has some 130,000 distinct CDR3 sequences, 17% seen once. This TCR derives from a man aged 18 to 30 who had mild COVID-19 (a few samples of this study predate the infection). Cell type and time point are not known. This chain links TRBV6-2 or TRBV6-3 with TRBJ2-7, with 9 bases that match TRBD2. Source material: PBMCs or a T cell subset sorted from them (not recorded which). CDR3 residues: CASGQSGGPLLRYF. The CDR3 nucleotides are TGTGCCAGCGGGCAAAGCGGGGGGCCCCTTCTGCGGTACTTC.